The 10 T cell receptor beta chains below come from one sample, sequenced in a study of cytomegalovirus exposure and HLA in healthy donors (dated by TCRdb to about 2017). Libraries were constructed by the immunoSEQ multiplex PCR assay. The multiplex PCR relied on a mix of 60 forward primers for TCR Vbeta segments and 13 reverse primers for TCR Jbeta segments. As stored in TCRdb, this immuneACCESS dataset retains in-frame rearrangements with V and J assigned. A fraction of the clones does not appear; measured against another copy, unresolved V genes explain less than half of the discrepancy, and the remainder lacks a known reason. In this sample the table shows 90,000 to 150,000 clones, more than 65% of which occur a single time. Over 9.5% of the sample is held by the ten biggest clonotypes. The sequenced sample was PBMCs. These receptors came from a middle-aged man in good health and CMV-seropositive.

This clone was observed once. V and J are TRBV7-9 and TRBJ1-2; D ambiguous. V was shortened by 1 base and J by 6 bases, with 12 bases between the two germline ends. The CDR3 contains 14 residues. The germline V gene encodes CDR1 SEHNR and CDR2 FQNEAQ (reference sequence). CDR3 protein: CASSLDAPRHGYTF. The CDR3 DNA reads as TGTGCCAGCAGCTTAGACGCCCCGAGGCATGGCTACACCTTC. The full variable domain, completed using reference TRBV7-9 and TRBJ1-2, is DTGVSQNPRHKITKRGQNVTFRCDPISEHNRLYWYRQTLGQGPEFLTYFQNEAQLEKSRLLSDRFSAERPKGSFSTLEIQRTEQGDSAMYLCASSLDAPRHGYTFGSGTRLTVV.

The rearrangement links TRBV6-5 to TRBJ1-6, with D maybe TRBD1 (5 bases). From germline, CDR1 is MNHEY and CDR2 SVGAGI. V gave up 4 bases and J gave up 5 bases, with 9 bases separating them. The CDR3 is made up of 14 amino acids. The CDR3 region is CASSSDSNNSPLHF. Written as DNA, the CDR3 is TGTGCCAGCAGTTCCGACAGCAATAATTCACCCCTCCACTTT.

The chain carries TRBV6-6 and TRBJ1-2, with 7 bases matching TRBD1. Losses at the gene ends were 4 bases for V and 1 base for J; bases not matched to a gene: 3. The CDR3 loop spans 14 amino acids. Germline V CDR1 and CDR2: MNHNY, SVGAGI (reference sequence). CDR3: CASSSDRNNYGYTF. For the CDR3, the DNA is TGTGCCAGCAGTTCGGACAGGAATAACTATGGCTACACCTTC.

As for this clone: This is likely a read error, given that the CDR3 carries no conserved phenylalanine or tryptophan at its end. The limits of the CDR3 on the DNA are not certain, so only TCRdb's listed CDR3 is given. V is TRBV2 and J is TRBJ1-1; the DNA was not compared with TRBD1, the D call given in the table. CDR1 is SNHLY and CDR2 is FYNNEI in the germline V gene. With termini counted, the CDR3 has 10 amino acids. The CDR3 loop reads CASSGLGTSV.

The V and J genes are TRBV7-9 and TRBJ2-3; TRBD1 matches 7 bases. The CDR3 covers 14 residues. J was trimmed by 0 bases and V by 6 bases; bases with no gene match: 3. Germline V lookup: CDR1 SEHNR, CDR2 FQNEAQ (reference sequence). Here the CDR3 reads CASSPDRSTDTQYF. The CDR3 nucleotides are TGTGCCAGCAGTCCGGACAGGAGCACAGATACGCAGTATTTT.

As for this clone: One end of the junction varies from germline; a read error may be responsible. J is TRBJ2-6 and V is TRBV2; TRBD1 aligns across 8 bases. CDR1 and CDR2 from the germline V gene are SNHLY and FYNNEI. This CDR3 region has 16 residues. CDR3: CASSDGRGPGANGLTF. CDR3 coding DNA: TGTGCCAGCAGTGATGGCAGGGGGCCTGGGGCCAACGGCCTGACTTTC.

This sequence joins TRBV2 and TRBJ1-5, with D unclear. CDR3 length equals 14 residues. The germline gives CDR1 SNHLY, CDR2 FYNNEI. V lost 3 bases, J lost 5 bases, and 11 bases lay in between. The CDR3 is CASSDPGSYQPQHF. The DNA for the CDR3 is TGTGCCAGCAGTGATCCGGGGAGCTATCAGCCCCAGCATTTT.

Here the CDR3 DNA reads TGCGCCAGCAGTCGGACTAGCGGGGGGCGTAGCACAGATACGCAGTATTTT. The encoded protein is CASSRTSGGRSTDTQYF. The chain has TRBV5-1 and TRBJ2-3; 14 bases are shared with TRBD2. CDR1 and CDR2 (germline): SGHRS, YFSETQ. Trimming took 5 bases from V and 0 from J; bases not matched to a gene: 5. The CDR3 contains 17 residues.

This chain uses TRBV4-1 with TRBJ1-1; 8 bases match TRBD1. The germline V gene has CDR1 MGHRA and CDR2 YSYEKL. V shed 6 bases, J shed 0 bases, and the junction held 9 bases outside the gene matches. CDR3 length: 16 amino acids. The CDR3 sequence: CASRRGTGGMNTEAFF. CDR3 DNA sequence: TGCGCCAGCAGACGTGGGACAGGAGGTATGAACACTGAAGCTTTCTTT.

V and J are TRBV28 and TRBJ1-6; D gene ambiguous. The CDR3 has 13 amino acids. Germline V lookup: CDR1 MDHEN, CDR2 SYDVKM. Trimming pared 2 bases from V and 10 bases from J, leaving 9 bases between. Written as DNA, the CDR3 is TGTGCCAGCAGTTTAGTTCGAGGGTCACCCCTCCACTTT. It encodes CASSLVRGSPLHF.